This record looks at one T cell receptor beta chain sequence and its context. The junction and the germline gene differ at one end; a read error may be behind it. Authors' processing steps: Nucleated cell counts were estimated from reference gene primer amplification. The assay was immunoSEQ multiplex PCR, and TCRdb's table has in-frame clones only and misses some. V and J calls and clone size come straight from that table; D and trimming were deduced from the DNA. The data contain about 84,000 clones, 83% of them singletons. The data stem from a study of blood T cell repertoires in COVID-19. Study details: From the United States, Italy and Spain came samples of acute and convalescent COVID-19. In each case, the material was cDNA or gDNA derived from T cells, B-cell-depleted T cells, or PBMCs.

This CDR3 has 14 residues. CDR1 is SGHTA and CDR2 is FQGNSA in the germline V gene. The source is a woman aged 80 or over with acute or convalescent COVID-19. The V and J genes are TRBV7-2 and TRBJ2-2; the D gene is possibly TRBD1 (5 bases). Sequenced material: peripheral blood. CDR3: CASSLGQNTGELFF. The CDR3 DNA is TGTGCCAGCAGTTTAGGACAGAACACCGGGGAGCTGTTTTTT.